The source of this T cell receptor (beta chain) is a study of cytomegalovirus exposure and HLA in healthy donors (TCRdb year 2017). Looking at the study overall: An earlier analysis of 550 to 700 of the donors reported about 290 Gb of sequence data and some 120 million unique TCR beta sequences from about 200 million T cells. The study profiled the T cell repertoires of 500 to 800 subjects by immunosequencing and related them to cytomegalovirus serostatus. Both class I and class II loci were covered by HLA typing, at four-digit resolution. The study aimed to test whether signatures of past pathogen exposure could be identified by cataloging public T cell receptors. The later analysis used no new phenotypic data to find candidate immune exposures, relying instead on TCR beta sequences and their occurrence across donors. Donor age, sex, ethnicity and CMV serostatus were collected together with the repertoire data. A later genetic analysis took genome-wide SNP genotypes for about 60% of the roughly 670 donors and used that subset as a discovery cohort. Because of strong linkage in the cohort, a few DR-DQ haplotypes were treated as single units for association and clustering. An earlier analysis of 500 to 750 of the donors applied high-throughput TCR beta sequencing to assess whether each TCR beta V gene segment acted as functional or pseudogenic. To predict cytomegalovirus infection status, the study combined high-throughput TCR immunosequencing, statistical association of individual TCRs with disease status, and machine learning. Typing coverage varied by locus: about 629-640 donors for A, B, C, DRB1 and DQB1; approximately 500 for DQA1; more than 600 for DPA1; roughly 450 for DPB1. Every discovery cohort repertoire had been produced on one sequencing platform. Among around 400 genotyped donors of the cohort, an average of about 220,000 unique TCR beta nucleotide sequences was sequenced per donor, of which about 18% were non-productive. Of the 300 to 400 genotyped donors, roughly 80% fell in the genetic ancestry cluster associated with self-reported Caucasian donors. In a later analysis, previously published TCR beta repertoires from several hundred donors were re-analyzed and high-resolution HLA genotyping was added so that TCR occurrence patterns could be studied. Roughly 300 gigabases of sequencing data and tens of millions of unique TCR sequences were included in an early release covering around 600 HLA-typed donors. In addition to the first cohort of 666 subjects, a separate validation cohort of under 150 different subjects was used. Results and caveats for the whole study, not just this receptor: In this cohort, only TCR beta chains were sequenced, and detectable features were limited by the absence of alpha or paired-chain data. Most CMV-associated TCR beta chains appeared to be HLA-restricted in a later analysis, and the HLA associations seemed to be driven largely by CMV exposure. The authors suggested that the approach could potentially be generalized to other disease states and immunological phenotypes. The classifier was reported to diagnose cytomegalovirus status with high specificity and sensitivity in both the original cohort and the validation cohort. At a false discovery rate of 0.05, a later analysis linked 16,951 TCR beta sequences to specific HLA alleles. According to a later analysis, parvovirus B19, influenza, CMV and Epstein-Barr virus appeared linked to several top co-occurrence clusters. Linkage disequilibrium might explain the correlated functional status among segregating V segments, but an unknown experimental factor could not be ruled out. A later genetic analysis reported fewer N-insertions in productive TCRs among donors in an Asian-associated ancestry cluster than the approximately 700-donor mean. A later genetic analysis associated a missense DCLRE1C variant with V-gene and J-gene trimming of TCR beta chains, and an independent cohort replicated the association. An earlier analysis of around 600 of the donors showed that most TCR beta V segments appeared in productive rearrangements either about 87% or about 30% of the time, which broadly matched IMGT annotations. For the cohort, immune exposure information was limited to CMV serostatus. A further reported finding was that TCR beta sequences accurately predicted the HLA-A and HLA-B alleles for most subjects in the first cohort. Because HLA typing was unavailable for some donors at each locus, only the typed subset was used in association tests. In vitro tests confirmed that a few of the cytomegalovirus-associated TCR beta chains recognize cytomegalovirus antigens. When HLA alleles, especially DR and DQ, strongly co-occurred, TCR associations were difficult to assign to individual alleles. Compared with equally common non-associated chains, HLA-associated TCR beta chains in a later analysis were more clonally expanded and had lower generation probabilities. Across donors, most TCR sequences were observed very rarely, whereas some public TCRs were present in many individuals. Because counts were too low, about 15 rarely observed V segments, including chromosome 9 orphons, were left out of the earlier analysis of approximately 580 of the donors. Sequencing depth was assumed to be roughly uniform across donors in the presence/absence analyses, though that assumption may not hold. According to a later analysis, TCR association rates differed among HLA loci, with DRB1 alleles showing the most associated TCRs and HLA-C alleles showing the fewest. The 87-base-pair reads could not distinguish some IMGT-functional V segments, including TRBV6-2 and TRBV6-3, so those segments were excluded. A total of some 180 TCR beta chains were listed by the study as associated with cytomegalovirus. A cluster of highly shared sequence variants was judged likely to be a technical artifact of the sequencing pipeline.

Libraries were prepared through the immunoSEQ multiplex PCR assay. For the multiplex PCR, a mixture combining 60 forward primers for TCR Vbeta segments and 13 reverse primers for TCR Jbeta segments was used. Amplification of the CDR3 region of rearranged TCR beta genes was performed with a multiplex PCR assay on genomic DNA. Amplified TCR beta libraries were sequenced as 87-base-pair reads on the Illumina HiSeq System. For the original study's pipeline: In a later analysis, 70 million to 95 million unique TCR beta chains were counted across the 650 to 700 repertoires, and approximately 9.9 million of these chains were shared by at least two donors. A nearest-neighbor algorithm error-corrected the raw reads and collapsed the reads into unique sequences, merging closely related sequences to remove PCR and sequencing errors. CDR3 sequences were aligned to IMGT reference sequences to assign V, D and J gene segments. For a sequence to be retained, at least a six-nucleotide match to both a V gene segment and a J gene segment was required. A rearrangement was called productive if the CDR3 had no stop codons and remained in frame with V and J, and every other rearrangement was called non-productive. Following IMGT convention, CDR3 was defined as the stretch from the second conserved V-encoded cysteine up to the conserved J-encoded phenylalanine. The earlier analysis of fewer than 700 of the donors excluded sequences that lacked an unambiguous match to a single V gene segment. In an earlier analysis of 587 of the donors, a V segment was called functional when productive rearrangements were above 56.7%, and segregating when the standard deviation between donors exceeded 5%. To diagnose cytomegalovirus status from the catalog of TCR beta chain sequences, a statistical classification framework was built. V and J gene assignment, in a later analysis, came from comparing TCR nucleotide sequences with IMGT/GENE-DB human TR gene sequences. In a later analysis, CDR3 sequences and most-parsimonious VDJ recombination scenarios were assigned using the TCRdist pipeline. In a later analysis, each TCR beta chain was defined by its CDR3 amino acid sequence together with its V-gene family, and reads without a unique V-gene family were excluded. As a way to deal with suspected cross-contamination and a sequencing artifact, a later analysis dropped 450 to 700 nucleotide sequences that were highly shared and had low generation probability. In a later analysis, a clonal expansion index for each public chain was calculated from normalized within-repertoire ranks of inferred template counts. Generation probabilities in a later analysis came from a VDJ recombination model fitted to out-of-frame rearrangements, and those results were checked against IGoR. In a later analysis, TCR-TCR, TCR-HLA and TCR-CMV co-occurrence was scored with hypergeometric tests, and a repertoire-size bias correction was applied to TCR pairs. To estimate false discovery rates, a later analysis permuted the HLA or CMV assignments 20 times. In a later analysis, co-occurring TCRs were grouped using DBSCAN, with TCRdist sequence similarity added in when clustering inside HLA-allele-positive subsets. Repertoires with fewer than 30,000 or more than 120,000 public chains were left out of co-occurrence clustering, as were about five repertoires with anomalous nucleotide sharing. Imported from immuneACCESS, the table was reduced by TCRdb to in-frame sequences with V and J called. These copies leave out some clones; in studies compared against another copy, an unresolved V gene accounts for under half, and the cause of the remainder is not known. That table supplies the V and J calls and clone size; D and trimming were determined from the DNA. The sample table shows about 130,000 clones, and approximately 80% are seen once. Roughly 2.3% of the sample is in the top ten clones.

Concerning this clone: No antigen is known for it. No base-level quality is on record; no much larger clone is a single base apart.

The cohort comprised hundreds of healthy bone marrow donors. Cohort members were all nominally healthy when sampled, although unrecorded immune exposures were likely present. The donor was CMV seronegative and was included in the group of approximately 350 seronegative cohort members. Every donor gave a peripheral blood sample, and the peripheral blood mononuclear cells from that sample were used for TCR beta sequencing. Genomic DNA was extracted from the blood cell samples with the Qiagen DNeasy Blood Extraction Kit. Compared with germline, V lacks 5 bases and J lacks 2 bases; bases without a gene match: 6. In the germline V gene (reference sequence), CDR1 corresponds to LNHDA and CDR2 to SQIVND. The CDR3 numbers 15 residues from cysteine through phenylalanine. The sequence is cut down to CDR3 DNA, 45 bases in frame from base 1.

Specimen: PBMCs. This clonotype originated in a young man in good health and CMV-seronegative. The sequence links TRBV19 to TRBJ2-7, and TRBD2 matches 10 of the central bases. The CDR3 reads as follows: CASSAKLAGTYEQYF. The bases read TGTGCCAGTAGTGCCAAACTAGCGGGGACCTACGAGCAGTACTTC. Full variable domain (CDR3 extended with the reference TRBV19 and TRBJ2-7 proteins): DGGITQSPKYLFRKEGQNVTLSCEQNLNHDAMYWYRQDPGQGLRLIYYSQIVNDFQKGDIAEGYSVSREKKESFPLTVTSAQKNPTAFYLCASSAKLAGTYEQYFGPGTRLTVT.